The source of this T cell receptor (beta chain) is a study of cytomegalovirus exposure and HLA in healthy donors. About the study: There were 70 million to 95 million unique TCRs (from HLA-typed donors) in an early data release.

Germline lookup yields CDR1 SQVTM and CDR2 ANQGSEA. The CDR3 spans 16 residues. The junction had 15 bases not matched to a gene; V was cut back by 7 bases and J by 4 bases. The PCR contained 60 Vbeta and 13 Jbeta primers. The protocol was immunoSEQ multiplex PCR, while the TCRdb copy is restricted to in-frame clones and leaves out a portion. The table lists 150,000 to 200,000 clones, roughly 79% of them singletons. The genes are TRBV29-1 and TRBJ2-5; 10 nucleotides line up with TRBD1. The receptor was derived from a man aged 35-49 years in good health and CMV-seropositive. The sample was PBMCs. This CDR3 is CSAEGGQGWGPETQYF. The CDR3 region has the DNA TGCAGCGCCGAGGGGGGACAGGGGTGGGGACCAGAGACCCAGTACTTC. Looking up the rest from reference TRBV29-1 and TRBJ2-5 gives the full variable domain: SAVISQKPSRDICQRGTSLTIQCQVDSQVTMMFWYRQQPGQSLTLIATANQGSEATYESGFVIDKFPISRPNLTFSTLTVSNMSPEDSSIYLCSAEGGQGWGPETQYFGPGTRLLVL.